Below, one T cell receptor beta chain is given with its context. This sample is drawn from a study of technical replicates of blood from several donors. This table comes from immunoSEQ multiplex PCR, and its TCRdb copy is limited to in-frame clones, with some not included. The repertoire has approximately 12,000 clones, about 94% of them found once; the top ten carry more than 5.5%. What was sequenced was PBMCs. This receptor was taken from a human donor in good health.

CDR3 bases: TGTGCCAGCAGTTGGACCGGGACTAGCGGCCAAGAGACCCAGTACTTC. Translation: CASSWTGTSGQETQYF. This sequence joins TRBV6-5 and TRBJ2-5; 11 bases are shared with TRBD2. After removal of 4 bases from V and 1 base from J, the junction contained 5 bases not matched to a gene. The CDR3 is 16 residues long. Per the germline V gene, CDR1 is MNHEY and CDR2 is SVGAGI.